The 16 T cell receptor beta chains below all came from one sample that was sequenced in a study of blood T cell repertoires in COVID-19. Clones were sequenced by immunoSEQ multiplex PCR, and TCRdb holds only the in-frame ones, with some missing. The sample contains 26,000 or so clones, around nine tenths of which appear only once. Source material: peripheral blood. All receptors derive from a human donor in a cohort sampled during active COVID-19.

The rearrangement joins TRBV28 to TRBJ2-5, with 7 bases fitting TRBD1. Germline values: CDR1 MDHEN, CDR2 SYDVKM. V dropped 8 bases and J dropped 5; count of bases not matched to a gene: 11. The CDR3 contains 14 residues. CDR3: CASYPGQQGETQYF. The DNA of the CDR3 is TGTGCCAGCTATCCCGGCCAACAGGGGGAGACCCAGTACTTC.

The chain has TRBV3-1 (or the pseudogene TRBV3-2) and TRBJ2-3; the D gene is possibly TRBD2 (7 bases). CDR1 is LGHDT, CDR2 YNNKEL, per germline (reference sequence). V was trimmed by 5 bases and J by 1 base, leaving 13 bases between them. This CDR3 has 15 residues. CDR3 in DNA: TGTGCCAGCAGCGACCGGGGGGCCCGCACAGATACGCAGTATTTT. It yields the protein CASSDRGARTDTQYF.

The CDR3 loop is CASSEGLAGAYEQYF. The CDR3 nucleotides read TGTGCCAGCAGTGAAGGGCTAGCGGGAGCTTACGAGCAGTACTTC. This rearrangement joins TRBV2 to TRBJ2-7, with 10 bases identical to TRBD2. This CDR3 contains 15 residues. Trimming at V came to 1 base and at J to 4 bases, leaving 4 bases not matched to a gene. Germline V gives CDR1 SNHLY, CDR2 FYNNEI. The whole variable domain, filled in from reference TRBV2 and TRBJ2-7, reads EPEVTQTPSHQVTQMGQEVILRCVPISNHLYFYWYRQILGQKVEFLVSFYNNEISEKSEIFDDQFSVERPDGSNFTLKIRSTKLEDSAMYFCASSEGLAGAYEQYFGPGTRLTVT.

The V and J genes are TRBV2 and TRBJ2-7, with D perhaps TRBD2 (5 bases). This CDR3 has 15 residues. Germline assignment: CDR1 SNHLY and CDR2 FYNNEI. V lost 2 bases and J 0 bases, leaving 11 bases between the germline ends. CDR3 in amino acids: CASSEFEGRSYEQYF. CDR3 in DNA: TGTGCCAGCAGTGAATTTGAGGGCCGCTCCTACGAGCAGTACTTC.

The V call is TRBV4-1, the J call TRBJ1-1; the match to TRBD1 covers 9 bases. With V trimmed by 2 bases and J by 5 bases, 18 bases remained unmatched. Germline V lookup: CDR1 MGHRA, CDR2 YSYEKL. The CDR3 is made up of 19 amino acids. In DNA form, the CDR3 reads TGCGCCAGCAGCCAATGGGTGGCGGCGGTAGACAGGGGGAAGACTGAAGCTTTCTTT. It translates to CASSQWVAAVDRGKTEAFF.

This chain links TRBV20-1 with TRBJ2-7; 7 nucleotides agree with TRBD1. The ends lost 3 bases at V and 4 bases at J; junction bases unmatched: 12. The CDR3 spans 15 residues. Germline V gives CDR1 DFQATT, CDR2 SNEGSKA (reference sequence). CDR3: CSASRGQPSHYEQYF. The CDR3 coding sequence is TGCAGTGCTAGTCGGGGACAGCCCAGCCATTACGAGCAGTACTTC.

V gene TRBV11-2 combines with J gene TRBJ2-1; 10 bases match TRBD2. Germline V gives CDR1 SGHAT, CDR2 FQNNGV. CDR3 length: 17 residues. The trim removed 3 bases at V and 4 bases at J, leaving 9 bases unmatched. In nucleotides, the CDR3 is TGTGCCAGCAGCTTGGAACGTAGCGGGGGGTCTTACAATGAGCAGTTCTTC. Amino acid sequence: CASSLERSGGSYNEQFF.

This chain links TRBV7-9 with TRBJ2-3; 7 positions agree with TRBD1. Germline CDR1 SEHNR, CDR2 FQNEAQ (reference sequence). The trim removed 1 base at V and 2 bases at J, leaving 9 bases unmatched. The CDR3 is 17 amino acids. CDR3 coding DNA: TGTGCCAGCAGCTTAGGGGTACGGGACAGAGCCACAGATACGCAGTATTTT. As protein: CASSLGVRDRATDTQYF.

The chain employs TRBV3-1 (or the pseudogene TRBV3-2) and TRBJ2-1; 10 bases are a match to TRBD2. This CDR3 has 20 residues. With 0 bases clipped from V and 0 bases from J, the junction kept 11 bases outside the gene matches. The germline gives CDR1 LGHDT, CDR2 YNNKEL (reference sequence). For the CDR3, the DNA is TGTGCCAGCAGCCAAGACCCTTGGCTAGCGGGAGTCCTCTCCTACAATGAGCAGTTCTTC. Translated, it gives CASSQDPWLAGVLSYNEQFF.

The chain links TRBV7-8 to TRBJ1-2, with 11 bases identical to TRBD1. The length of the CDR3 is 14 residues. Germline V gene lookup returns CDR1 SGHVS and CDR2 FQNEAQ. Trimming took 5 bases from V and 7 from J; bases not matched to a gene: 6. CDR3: CASSLRGQGVGYTF. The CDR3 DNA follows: TGTGCCAGCAGCCTTCGGGGACAGGGGGTTGGCTACACCTTC.

The CDR3: CASTLSWDSQSEQYF. The CDR3 DNA sequence: TGTGCCAGCACCCTGAGTTGGGACTCCCAGAGCGAGCAGTACTTC. The chain has TRBV9 and TRBJ2-7; a weak D match, TRBD2 (6 bases). The CDR3 loop spans 15 amino acids. Germline V lookup: CDR1 SGDLS, CDR2 YYNGEE. With 6 bases removed from V and 6 bases from J, the gap between germline ends came to 22 bases.

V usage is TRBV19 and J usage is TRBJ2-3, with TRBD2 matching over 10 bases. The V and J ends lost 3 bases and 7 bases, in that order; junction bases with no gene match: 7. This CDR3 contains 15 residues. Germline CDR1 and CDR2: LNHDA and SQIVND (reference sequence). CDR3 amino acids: CASSIQREGLHTQYF. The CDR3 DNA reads TGTGCCAGTAGTATTCAGCGGGAGGGCCTACATACGCAGTATTTT.

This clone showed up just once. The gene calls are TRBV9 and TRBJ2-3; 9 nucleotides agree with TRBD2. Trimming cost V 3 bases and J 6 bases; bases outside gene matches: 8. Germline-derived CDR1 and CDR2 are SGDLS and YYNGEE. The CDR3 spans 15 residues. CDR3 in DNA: TGTGCCAGCAGCGCCAGAGCGGGAGGCCCTGATACGCAGTATTTT. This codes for CASSARAGGPDTQYF.

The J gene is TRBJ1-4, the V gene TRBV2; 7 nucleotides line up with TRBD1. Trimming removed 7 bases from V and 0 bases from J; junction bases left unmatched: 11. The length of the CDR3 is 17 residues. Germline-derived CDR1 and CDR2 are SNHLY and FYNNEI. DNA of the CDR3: TGTGCCAGCACTCAACAGGGGCAAACTACAACTAATGAAAAACTGTTTTTT. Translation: CASTQQGQTTTNEKLFF.

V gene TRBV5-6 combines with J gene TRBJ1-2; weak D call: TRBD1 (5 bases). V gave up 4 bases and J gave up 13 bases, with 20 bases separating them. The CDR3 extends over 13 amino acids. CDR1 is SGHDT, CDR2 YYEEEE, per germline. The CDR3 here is CASSREAAGGTTF. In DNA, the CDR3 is TGTGCCAGCAGCAGAGAGGCCGCCGGGGGGACCACCTTC.

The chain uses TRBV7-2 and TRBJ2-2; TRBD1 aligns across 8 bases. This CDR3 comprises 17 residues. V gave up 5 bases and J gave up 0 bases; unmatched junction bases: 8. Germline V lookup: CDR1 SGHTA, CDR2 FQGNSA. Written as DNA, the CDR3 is TGTGCCAGCAGCCCCCGTCGGGGACAGGCGAACACCGGGGAGCTGTTTTTT. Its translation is CASSPRRGQANTGELFF.